This T cell receptor beta chain was profiled in a study of blood T cell repertoires in COVID-19. For the study at large: Some COVID-19 samples were acute and others convalescent; all came from the United States, Italy and Spain.

Study members were between 18 and 89 years old and lived in 20 to 25 US regions. Self-reported history from a screening survey and questionnaire set each donor's cohort. This CDR3 has 15 amino acids. Germline CDR1 and CDR2: SGHRS and YFSETQ. V trimming: 0 bases; J trimming: 3 bases; junction bases outside the gene matches: 1. Authors' analysis steps: Using reference gene primer amplification, nucleated cell counts were estimated. Clones were read by immunoSEQ multiplex PCR, and TCRdb kept only the in-frame ones, dropping some. V and J calls and clone size are given by that table; D and trimming were obtained from the DNA. The sample has about 310,000 clones, about 90% seen once.

The sample comprised PBMCs or T cells enriched from blood (not recorded which). J is TRBJ2-2 and V is TRBV5-1, with 8 bases matching TRBD2. The TCR originated in a young woman who had recovered from COVID-19. The CDR3: CASSLGGLDTGELFF. In nucleotides, the CDR3 is TGCGCCAGCAGCTTGGGGGGACTAGACACCGGGGAGCTGTTTTTT.